A single sample is the source of the 25 T cell receptor beta chains below, sequenced in a study of blood T cells in healthy people across ages. Alongside a J-beta primer mix, a sample-barcoded 5' primer served in a second PCR lasting about 7 to 11 cycles. TCRdb fed the 5' RACE reads into MiXCR, producing one record per CDR3 protein. The sample lists around 1,500,000 distinct CDR3 sequences; about 30% were seen once. Material for sequencing was blood. Receptor source: a woman aged 25 to 39 in good health.

Only one count was recorded for this clonotype. A much larger clone differs from this one at a single base, so this may be a read error. The J gene is TRBJ1-4, the V gene TRBV29-1; D unclear. Trimming stripped 0 bases from V and 16 bases from J, with 21 bases between. Germline values: CDR1 SQVTM, CDR2 ANQGSEA. The CDR3 length is 14 residues. The CDR3 region has the DNA TGCAGCGTTGAAGACGGCAGGAGCGCAGATACGCAGTTTTTT. The encoded protein is CSVEDGRSADTQFF.

This clonotype has only a few counts. The CDR3 loop is CASSLAPGGSPGTDTQYF. Here the CDR3 DNA reads TGTGCCAGCAGCTTAGCCCCCGGGGGATCCCCTGGCACAGATACGCAGTATTTT. V gene TRBV7-2 combines with J gene TRBJ2-3, with a tentative D call TRBD2 (6 bases). Trimming removed 0 bases from V and 1 base from J, with 17 bases in between. Per germline, CDR1 SGHTA and CDR2 FQGNSA. This CDR3 has 18 residues.

Concerning this clonotype: This may arise from a read error, as a much more abundant clone is one base away. The rearrangement joins TRBV15 to TRBJ2-7, with D tentatively TRBD1 (5 bases). CDR3 length equals 18 residues. Trimming left V 0 bases short and J 10 bases short, with 28 bases between. Germline V gene data show CDR1 as LNHNV and CDR2 as YYDKDF (reference sequence). CDR3 amino acids: CATSRDWAGNLVQEAQYF. CDR3 bases: TGTGCCACCAGCAGAGATTGGGCAGGGAATCTGGTACAAGAGGCCCAGTACTTC.

This chain connects TRBV15 to TRBJ1-2; 8 positions agree with TRBD1. With V trimmed by 5 bases and J by 2 bases, 4 bases remained unmatched. The CDR3 sequence is 14 residues long. Per germline, CDR1 LNHNV and CDR2 YYDKDF (reference sequence). The CDR3 coding sequence is TGTGCCACCAGCGGCGGACAGGGCAACTATGGCTACACCTTC. Translating it yields CATSGGQGNYGYTF.

The gene calls are TRBV29-1 and TRBJ1-1; possible D gene TRBD1, 6 bases. The germline gives CDR1 SQVTM, CDR2 ANQGSEA. The CDR3 totals 14 residues. V gave up 5 bases and J gave up 0 bases, with 13 bases separating them. The CDR3 sequence is CSVRGLSMNTEAFF. DNA for the CDR3: TGCAGCGTTCGGGGGCTATCTATGAACACTGAAGCTTTCTTT.

This clonotype was recorded a few times. The V gene is TRBV20-1, the J gene TRBJ1-5; 7 bases match TRBD1. CDR1 is DFQATT, CDR2 SNEGSKA, per germline (reference sequence). J was trimmed by 3 bases and V by 5 bases; bases with no gene match: 10. This CDR3 contains 15 residues. The CDR3 loop is CSAEKGARDNQPQHF. The CDR3 DNA sequence: TGCAGTGCTGAAAAGGGGGCGCGGGACAATCAGCCCCAGCATTTT.

This clonotype was detected a few times. This chain links TRBV5-1 with TRBJ2-2; D tentatively reads TRBD1 or TRBD2 (5 bases each). This CDR3 comprises 15 residues. The germline V gene encodes CDR1 SGHRS and CDR2 YFSETQ. The ends were cut back, 2 bases at V and 0 bases at J, with 8 bases in the middle. The CDR3 DNA sequence: TGCGCCAGCAGCTTACGGGGACCGAACACCGGGGAGCTGTTTTTT. Translation: CASSLRGPNTGELFF.

Regarding this clonotype: Relative to the germline gene, one junction end is altered; a read error may explain this. The V call is TRBV20-1, the J call TRBJ2-5; D call uncertain. CDR1 is DFQATT, CDR2 SNEGSKA, per germline (reference sequence). The CDR3 spans 10 residues. The CDR3 region is CSASGEAQYF. The CDR3 region has the DNA TGCAGTGCTAGTGGAGAGGCCCAGTACTTC.

This clonotype was detected ten times or more. The chain links TRBV6-5 to TRBJ2-7; 11 nucleotides match TRBD1. Per germline, CDR1 MNHEY and CDR2 SVGAGI. The CDR3 loop spans 13 amino acids. The V and J ends lost 7 bases and 3 bases, in that order; junction bases with no gene match: 2. The CDR3 nucleotides are TGTGCCAGCATTGGGACAGGGGGCTACGAGCAGTACTTC. It yields the protein CASIGTGGYEQYF.

This clonotype has a handful of counts. The chain employs TRBV3-1 and TRBJ2-5; D perhaps matches TRBD1 (5 bases). The CDR3 has 13 residues. V was cut by 6 bases and J by 3 bases, with 11 bases left in between. Germline V gene sequence: CDR1 LGHDT, CDR2 YNNKEL (reference sequence). The CDR3 loop is CASSSRVEETQYF. CDR3 DNA: TGTGCCAGCAGTTCCAGGGTAGAAGAGACCCAGTACTTC.

This clonotype was counted a few times. This sequence joins TRBV25-1 and TRBJ2-3, with no clear D. The CDR3 is made up of 18 amino acids. V was pared by 0 bases and J by 0 bases, with 16 bases between. Per the germline V gene, CDR1 is MGHDK and CDR2 is SYGVNS. This chain's CDR3 is CASSEYPLGTPSTDTQYF. CDR3 nucleotide sequence: TGTGCCAGCAGTGAATACCCCCTGGGCACCCCTAGCACAGATACGCAGTATTTT.

The chain employs TRBV6-4 and TRBJ2-1, with D unclear. CDR3 length equals 13 residues. Deletions cut 6 bases from V and 5 bases from J, with 11 bases between. Germline CDR1 reads MRHNA; CDR2 reads SNTAGT. The DNA of the CDR3 is TGTGCCAGCAGGCAAGACGGAGACAATGAGCAGTTCTTC. This translates into CASRQDGDNEQFF.

Turning to this clonotype: A much larger clone differs by one base, so this may be a read error. The chain combines TRBV15 with TRBJ2-1; 10 nucleotides align to TRBD2. CDR3 length: 16 residues. The germline V gene has CDR1 LNHNV and CDR2 YYDKDF (reference sequence). Trimming cost V 0 bases and J 8 bases; bases outside gene matches: 7. The CDR3 region is CATSREHTSGAHEQFF. For the CDR3, the DNA is TGTGCCACCAGCAGAGAGCACACTAGCGGGGCTCATGAGCAGTTCTTC.

This clonotype showed up just a few times. The chain has TRBV3-1 and TRBJ2-7; 14 nucleotides line up with TRBD2. V dropped 1 base and J dropped 4; count of bases not matched to a gene: 12. Germline V gene lookup returns CDR1 LGHDT and CDR2 YNNKEL (reference sequence). CDR3 size: 19 residues. CDR3 in DNA: TGTGCCAGCAGCCAAGTGGGACTAGCGGGAGTGGGAGTGTCTTACGAGCAGTACTTC. Protein: CASSQVGLAGVGVSYEQYF.

Notes on this clonotype: It may be a read error: a sequence one base away is much more abundant. V usage is TRBV20-1 and J usage is TRBJ1-2; weak D call: TRBD1 (5 bases). This CDR3 comprises 13 residues. Germline assignment: CDR1 DFQATT and CDR2 SNEGSKA (reference sequence). CDR3 coding DNA: TGCAGTGCTAGTGAAGGGGCCCGCTATAGCTACACCTTC. Translated: CSASEGARYSYTF.

This clonotype was recorded at least ten times. The rearrangement links TRBV3-1 to TRBJ2-1; the match to TRBD1 covers 7 bases. The J segment lost 2 bases and the V segment lost 6 bases, leaving 7 bases of the junction unmatched. Looked up from germline, CDR1 is LGHDT and CDR2 is YNNKEL (reference sequence). CDR3 length: 15 residues. CDR3 coding DNA: TGTGCCAGCAGACAGGACAGGATCCCCTACAATGAGCAGTTCTTC. Encoded protein: CASRQDRIPYNEQFF.

J is TRBJ2-1 and V is TRBV28; D is ambiguous. This CDR3 is 15 amino acids long. Germline assignment: CDR1 MDHEN and CDR2 SYDVKM. The V gene lost 3 bases and the J gene lost 6 bases, with 15 bases spanning the gap. CDR3 DNA sequence: TGTGCCAGCAGTTTCCGTGGGGTCACCTGCAATGAGCAGTTCTTC. Encoded protein: CASSFRGVTCNEQFF.

This clonotype was seen ten or more times. The chain carries TRBV7-9 and TRBJ2-7; 7 bases fit TRBD2. Germline V CDR1 and CDR2: SEHNR, FQNEAQ (reference sequence). The ends lost 5 bases at V and 2 bases at J; junction bases unmatched: 9. CDR3 size: 15 residues. The CDR3 bases are TGTGCCAGCAGCCCCCGGTCTAGCGGACCCTACGAGCAGTACTTC. Translation: CASSPRSSGPYEQYF.

This clonotype occurred a few times. A much larger clone lies one base from this, so it may be a read error. This chain links TRBV5-1 with TRBJ2-7; D gene ambiguous. Germline CDR1 SGHRS, CDR2 YFSETQ. CDR3 size: 14 residues. The CDR3 protein is CTSSFDSSSYEQYF. In DNA form, the CDR3 reads TGCACCAGCAGCTTCGATTCTAGCTCCTACGAGCAGTACTTC.

The sample holds many counts of this clonotype. The CDR3 protein is CASSPRQSPNYGYTF. The CDR3 DNA reads TGTGCCAGCAGCCCCAGACAGAGCCCTAACTATGGCTACACCTTC. J is TRBJ1-2 and V is TRBV9; D may be TRBD1 (5 bases). The CDR3 runs 15 residues. V dropped 4 bases and J dropped 0 bases, with 13 bases sitting between them. The V gene's germline CDR1 is SGDLS and CDR2 YYNGEE.

This clonotype was seen a handful of times. This chain links TRBV20-1 with TRBJ2-1; TRBD2 matches at 8 bases. The V gene end was trimmed by 6 bases and the J gene end by 1 base; junction bases not matched to a gene: 8. CDR1 is DFQATT and CDR2 is SNEGSKA in the germline V gene (reference sequence). The CDR3 sequence is 15 residues long. The CDR3 sequence: CSAISGSASYNEQFF. In DNA form, the CDR3 reads TGCAGTGCGATCAGCGGGAGCGCTTCCTACAATGAGCAGTTCTTC.

The rearrangement joins TRBV6-4 to TRBJ2-6, with D hard to call. V was clipped by 2 bases and J by 3 bases, with 5 bases between them. In germline, CDR1 is MRHNA, CDR2 SNTAGT. CDR3 length: 14 residues. The DNA for the CDR3 is TGTGCCAGCAGTGACAAAGGTGGGGCCAACGTCCTGACTTTC. Its protein product is CASSDKGGANVLTF.

This clonotype was detected many times. J is TRBJ2-1 and V is TRBV20-1, with TRBD2 identical over 9 bases. Germline CDR1 DFQATT, CDR2 SNEGSKA (reference sequence). The CDR3 totals 15 residues. The V gene end was trimmed by 0 bases and the J gene end by 4 bases; junction bases not matched to a gene: 4. The DNA of the CDR3 is TGCAGTGCTAGAGATCTTAGCGGGAGTTACAATGAGCAGTTCTTC. It encodes CSARDLSGSYNEQFF.

V and J are TRBV20-1 and TRBJ1-2; 10 nucleotides match TRBD1. V shed 1 base, J shed 3 bases, and the junction held 2 bases outside the gene matches. The CDR3 spans 14 residues. Looked up from germline, CDR1 is DFQATT and CDR2 is SNEGSKA (reference sequence). CDR3 sequence: CSARGGTGDYGYTF. The CDR3 coding sequence is TGCAGTGCTAGAGGGGGGACAGGGGACTATGGCTACACCTTC.

This chain joins TRBV20-1 and TRBJ1-4, with D hard to call. Trimming left V 0 bases short and J 7 bases short, with 6 bases between. This CDR3 region has 12 residues. CDR1 is DFQATT and CDR2 is SNEGSKA in the germline V gene (reference sequence). For the CDR3, the DNA is TGCAGTGCTAGAGATTCCCGTGAAAAACTGTTTTTT. Its protein is CSARDSREKLFF.